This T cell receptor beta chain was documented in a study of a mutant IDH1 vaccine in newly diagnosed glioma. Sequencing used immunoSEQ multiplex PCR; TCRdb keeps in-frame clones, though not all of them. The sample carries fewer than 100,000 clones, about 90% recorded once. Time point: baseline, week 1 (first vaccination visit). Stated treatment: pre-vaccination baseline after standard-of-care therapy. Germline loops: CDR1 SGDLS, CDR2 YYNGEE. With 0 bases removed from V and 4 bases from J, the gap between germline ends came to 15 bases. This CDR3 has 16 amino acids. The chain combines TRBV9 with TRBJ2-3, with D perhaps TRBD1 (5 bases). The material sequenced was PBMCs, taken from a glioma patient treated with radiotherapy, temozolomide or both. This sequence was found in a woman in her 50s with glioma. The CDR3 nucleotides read TGTGCCAGCAGCGTAGGGGGCTCCCCGTGGGCAGATACGCAGTATTTT. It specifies CASSVGGSPWADTQYF.